This TCR beta chain derives from a study of T cell responses to AZD1222 COVID-19 vaccine. Whole-study results and caveats: Across spike, vaccine-associated CD4 TCRs were found, dominant at 160-218 and 743-854. Donors in the cohort were predominantly white British and more often female, and clonal diversity was possibly underestimated. None of the repertoires were sampled until the peak T cell response had passed. Unmutated variant regions reportedly attract nearly half of all spike-specific TCRs.

Concerning this clone: Its antigen remains unknown.

This table comes from immunoSEQ multiplex PCR, and its TCRdb copy is limited to in-frame clones, with some not included. The sample carries some 150,000 clones, 92% recorded once. The sequenced sample was peripheral blood, obtained on day 0 of MenACWY control vaccination. The sequence derives from an adult in good health.

The CDR3 here is CASSYFLSVGGTEAFF. The CDR3 coding sequence is TGTGCCAGCAGTTACTTCTTGTCGGTCGGGGGCACTGAAGCTTTCTTT. The genes are TRBV6-2 or TRBV6-3 and TRBJ1-1; tentative D call: TRBD1 (5 bases). V dropped 1 base and J dropped 4 bases, with 16 bases sitting between them. The CDR3 covers 16 residues. Per the germline V gene, CDR1 is MNHEY and CDR2 is SVGEGT.